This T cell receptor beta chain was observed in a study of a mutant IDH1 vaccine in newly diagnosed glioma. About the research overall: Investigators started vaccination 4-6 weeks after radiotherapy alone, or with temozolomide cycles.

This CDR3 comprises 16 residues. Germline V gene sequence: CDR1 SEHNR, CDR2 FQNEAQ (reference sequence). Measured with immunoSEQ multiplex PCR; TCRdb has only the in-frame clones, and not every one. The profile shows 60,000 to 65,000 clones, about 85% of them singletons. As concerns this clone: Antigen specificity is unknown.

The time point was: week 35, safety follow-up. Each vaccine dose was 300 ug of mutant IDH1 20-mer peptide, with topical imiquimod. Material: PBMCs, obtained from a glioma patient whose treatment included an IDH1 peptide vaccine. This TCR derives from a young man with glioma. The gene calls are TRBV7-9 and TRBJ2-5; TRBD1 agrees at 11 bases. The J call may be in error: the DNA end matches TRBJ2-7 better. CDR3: CASSPGQGAGSYEQYF. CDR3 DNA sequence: TGTGCCAGCAGCCCAGGACAGGGGGCTGGGTCCTACGAGCAGTACTTC.